One T cell receptor (beta chain) is described in this entry. Its antigen remains unidentified. Time point described: baseline, week 1 (first vaccination visit). Treatment here: pre-vaccination baseline after standard-of-care therapy. New IDH1-mutant, ATRX-lost WHO grade 3 or 4 astrocytomas occurred in donors. Some clones are missing from TCRdb's copy, which holds only in-frame ones; the method was immunoSEQ multiplex PCR. Of tens of thousands of clones detected, 93% appear once; the ten largest clones hold 1.2%. V trimming: 4 bases; J trimming: 4 bases; junction bases outside the gene matches: 6. There are 16 residues in the CDR3. The germline V gene has CDR1 SGHRS and CDR2 YFSETQ. This entry belongs to a study of a mutant IDH1 vaccine in newly diagnosed glioma. Study-level information: Before enrollment, the patients had been treated with radiotherapy alone, temozolomide alone, or both together. Most of them had received both.

General observations from the study: Apparently, pseudoprogression bore no relation to changes among the top peripheral T cell clonotypes.

V gene TRBV5-1 combines with J gene TRBJ2-2; TRBD1 matches at 11 bases. Sample: PBMCs, taken from a glioma patient treated with radiotherapy, temozolomide or both. The clonotype comes from a man aged 35-49 years with glioma. The chain's CDR3 is CASSVQGQGATGELFF. The CDR3 DNA follows: TGCGCCAGCAGCGTACAAGGACAGGGGGCCACCGGGGAGCTGTTTTTT.